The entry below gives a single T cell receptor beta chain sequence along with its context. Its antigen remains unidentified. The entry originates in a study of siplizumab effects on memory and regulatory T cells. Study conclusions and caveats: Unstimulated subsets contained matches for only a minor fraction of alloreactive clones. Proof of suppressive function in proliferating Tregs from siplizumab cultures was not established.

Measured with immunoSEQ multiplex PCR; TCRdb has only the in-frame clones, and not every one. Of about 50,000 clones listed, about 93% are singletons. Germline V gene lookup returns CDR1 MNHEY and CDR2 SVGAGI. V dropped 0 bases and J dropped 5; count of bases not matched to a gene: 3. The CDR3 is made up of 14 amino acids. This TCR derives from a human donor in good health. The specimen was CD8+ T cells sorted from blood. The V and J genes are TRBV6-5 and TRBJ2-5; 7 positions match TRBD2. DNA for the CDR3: TGTGCCAGCAGTTACTCGGGGGGGTTGGAGACCCAGTACTTC. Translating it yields CASSYSGGLETQYF.